This TCR beta chain is drawn from a study of identical twins. This CDR3 spans 16 amino acids. Looked up from germline, CDR1 is PRHDT and CDR2 is FYEKMQ (reference sequence). V trimming: 5 bases; J trimming: 6 bases; junction bases outside the gene matches: 15. TCRdb passed the 5' RACE reads through MiXCR, listing each CDR3 protein once. The sample contains some 230,000 distinct CDR3 sequences, over 5.5% of which appear only once. The same specimen was also included in a second study, on T cells expressing NK-cell markers.

The sample taken for sequencing was CD8+ T cells sorted from blood. The receptor's source is a woman younger than 35 in good health. The rearrangement joins TRBV13 to TRBJ1-1, with TRBD1 matching over 7 bases. The CDR3 sequence: CASSGATGVPDAEAFF. The CDR3 bases are TGTGCCAGCAGCGGGGCAACAGGGGTCCCCGACGCTGAAGCTTTCTTT.